The 8 T cell receptor beta chains below come from one sample, sequenced in a study of OX40 agonist ivuxolimab in advanced cancers. Some clones are missing from TCRdb's copy, which holds only in-frame ones; the method was immunoSEQ multiplex PCR. The sample lists tens of thousands of clones, about 85% occurring once. This specimen was CD4+ or CD8+ T cells sorted from blood, taken in a trial of the OX40 agonist ivuxolimab. The receptors derive from an adult with an advanced solid tumor such as melanoma, head and neck, liver or kidney cancer.

V and J are TRBV9 and TRBJ2-2; TRBD2 agrees at 10 bases. J lost 8 bases, V lost 4 bases, and 8 bases had no gene match. Looked up from germline, CDR1 is SGDLS and CDR2 is YYNGEE. This CDR3 spans 15 amino acids. The CDR3 region is CASSTRLAGGGELFF. The CDR3 nucleotides read TGTGCCAGCAGCACCCGACTAGCGGGTGGAGGGGAGCTGTTTTTT.

V usage is TRBV2 and J usage is TRBJ1-4; D gene unclear. The CDR3 runs to 13 residues. The V gene's germline CDR1 is SNHLY and CDR2 FYNNEI. Trimming took off 8 bases at V and 2 bases at J, with 9 bases between the two ends. The CDR3 protein is CASLEETNEKLFF. CDR3 nucleotide sequence: TGTGCCAGCCTCGAAGAGACTAATGAAAAACTGTTTTTT.

About this clone: One end of the junction varies from germline; a read error may be responsible. The chain uses TRBV5-1 and TRBJ2-4; a weak D match, TRBD2 (5 bases). CDR3 length: 13 amino acids. CDR1 SGHRS and CDR2 YFSETQ come from the germline V gene. CDR3 nucleotide sequence: TGCGCCAGCAGCATACTACCCGGGAACACTCAGTACTTC. Translation gives CASSILPGNTQYF. Looking up the rest from reference TRBV5-1 and TRBJ2-4 gives the full variable domain: KAGVTQTPRYLIKTRGQQVTLSCSPISGHRSVSWYQQTPGQGLQFLFEYFSETQRNKGNFPGRFSGRQFSNSRSEMNVSTLELGDSALYLCASSILPGNTQYFGAGTRLSVL.

This clone was seen only once. The chain links TRBV7-8 to TRBJ2-1; D is perhaps TRBD1 or TRBD2 (5 bases each). Germline loops: CDR1 SGHVS, CDR2 FQNEAQ. This CDR3 has 14 amino acids. V was pared by 1 base and J by 8 bases, with 12 bases between. As DNA, the CDR3 is TGTGCCAGCAGCTTAGTTTGGGACCGCGATGAGCAGTTCTTC. Its translation is CASSLVWDRDEQFF.

The chain carries TRBV6-8 and TRBJ2-7; the D gene is possibly TRBD2 (6 bases). CDR3 size: 11 residues. V was clipped by 7 bases and J by 6 bases, with 10 bases between them. Germline lookup yields CDR1 MNHGY and CDR2 SAAAGT. CDR3 protein: CASMEGGEQYF. In DNA, the CDR3 is TGTGCCAGCATGGAGGGAGGCGAGCAGTACTTC.

The chain joins TRBV10-1 to TRBJ2-3; 8 bases line up with TRBD1. The V and J ends lost 10 bases and 3 bases, in that order; junction bases with no gene match: 6. The CDR3 is 13 residues long. Per the germline V gene, CDR1 is WNHNN and CDR2 is SYGVQD (reference sequence). DNA for the CDR3: TGCGCCACTGGAGACAGGGGAACAGATACGCAGTATTTT. Its translation is CATGDRGTDTQYF.

The chain is built from TRBV13 and TRBJ2-7, with D perhaps given as TRBD1 or TRBD2 (5 bases each). The ends were cut back, 5 bases at V and 2 bases at J, with 13 bases in the middle. The CDR3 contains 14 residues. Germline-derived CDR1 and CDR2 are PRHDT and FYEKMQ (reference sequence). DNA for the CDR3: TGTGCCAGCAGCACCCGGGACGGGACCTACGAGCAGTACTTC. Its protein is CASSTRDGTYEQYF.

This clone was counted only a few times. This chain joins TRBV28 and TRBJ2-2; D gene unclear. There are 15 residues in the CDR3. Germline assignment: CDR1 MDHEN and CDR2 SYDVKM. The ends were cut back, 8 bases at V and 4 bases at J, with 17 bases in the middle. CDR3 sequence (DNA): TGTGCCAGCTGGTCGAAGCAGAGAATCACCGGGGAGCTGTTTTTT. Translated: CASWSKQRITGELFF. The full variable domain, with the rest looked up from reference TRBV28 and TRBJ2-2, is DVKVTQSSRYLVKRTGEKVFLECVQDMDHENMFWYRQDPGLGLRLIYFSYDVKMKEKGDIPEGYSVSREKKERFSLILESASTNQTSMYLCASWSKQRITGELFFGEGSRLTVL.